Presented here are 19 T cell receptor beta chains from one specimen sequenced in a study of shared clonotypes between healthy human individuals. Measured with immunoSEQ multiplex PCR; TCRdb has only the in-frame clones, and not every one. The sample shows more than 550,000 clones, around 77% of them seen only once. The sample was memory CD4+ T cells sorted from blood. Subset given: CD45RA-negative fraction. The receptors were gathered from a woman between 25 and 40 years old in good health.

This sequence joins TRBV6-5 and TRBJ2-2, with D maybe TRBD2 (6 bases). This CDR3 spans 15 amino acids. Germline assignment: CDR1 MNHEY and CDR2 SVGAGI. V was pared by 6 bases and J by 1 base, with 12 bases between. This CDR3 is CASSAGNRNTGELFF. CDR3 nucleotides: TGTGCCAGCAGCGCGGGGAACCGGAACACCGGGGAGCTGTTTTTT.

The rearrangement joins TRBV5-1 to TRBJ2-7; D uncertain. With 2 bases removed from V and 1 base from J, the gap between germline ends came to 4 bases. CDR1 is SGHRS, CDR2 YFSETQ, per germline. The CDR3 sequence is 12 residues long. This CDR3 is CASSFDSYEQYF. CDR3 nucleotide sequence: TGCGCCAGCAGCTTCGATTCCTACGAGCAGTACTTC.

The genes are TRBV19 and TRBJ2-7; 11 bases match TRBD1. The CDR3 sequence is 12 residues long. After removal of 10 bases from V and 6 bases from J, the junction contained 5 bases not matched to a gene. Germline-derived CDR1 and CDR2 are LNHDA and SQIVND (reference sequence). CDR3 nucleotide sequence: TGTGCCACGCATGGGACAGGGGGCGAGCAGTACTTC. Translated: CATHGTGGEQYF.

The gene calls are TRBV6-1 and TRBJ1-2, with D unresolved. The CDR3 loop spans 16 amino acids. The V end lost 2 bases, the J end lost 4 bases, and 17 bases lay between the germline ends. Germline CDR1 MNHNS, CDR2 SASEGT. In nucleotides, the CDR3 is TGTGCCAGCAGTGAATATGAGGGTATGTCGGGCTATGGCTACACCTTC. It yields the protein CASSEYEGMSGYGYTF.

J is TRBJ1-2 and V is TRBV9; unclear D gene. The CDR3 runs to 14 residues. V was trimmed by 0 bases and J by 8 bases, leaving 14 bases between them. Per germline, CDR1 SGDLS and CDR2 YYNGEE. The CDR3 bases are TGTGCCAGCAGCGTAGTGGAAGGCCAGAGCGGCTACACCTTC. Encoded protein: CASSVVEGQSGYTF.

The V call is TRBV6-6, the J call TRBJ1-2; D unresolved. V shed 2 bases and J shed 4 bases, with 14 bases lying between them. Germline assignment: CDR1 MNHNY and CDR2 SVGAGI (reference sequence). The CDR3 is made up of 15 amino acids. CDR3 protein: CASSYDQATLYGYTF. Written as DNA, the CDR3 is TGTGCCAGCAGTTACGATCAGGCGACGCTCTATGGCTACACCTTC.

The V and J genes are TRBV5-1 and TRBJ2-4, with TRBD1 matching 7 bases. This CDR3 is 15 amino acids long. Looked up from germline, CDR1 is SGHRS and CDR2 is YFSETQ. Trimming cost V 0 bases and J 8 bases; bases outside gene matches: 8. CDR3 in amino acids: CASSLGDRDKDIQYF. The CDR3, as DNA: TGCGCCAGCAGCTTGGGCGACAGGGATAAGGACATTCAGTACTTC.

To note about this clone: Distinct nucleotide sequences in the sample also encode this CDR3. The J gene is TRBJ1-1, the V gene TRBV19, with D uncertain. The CDR3 loop spans 13 amino acids. In germline, CDR1 is LNHDA, CDR2 SQIVND (reference sequence). The ends were cut back, 3 bases at V and 0 bases at J, with 5 bases in the middle. CDR3 sequence reads: CASSIRLNTEAFF. CDR3 bases: TGTGCCAGTAGTATTCGGTTGAACACTGAAGCTTTCTTT. The variable domain in full, completed from reference TRBV19 and TRBJ1-1, reads DGGITQSPKYLFRKEGQNVTLSCEQNLNHDAMYWYRQDPGQGLRLIYYSQIVNDFQKGDIAEGYSVSREKKESFPLTVTSAQKNPTAFYLCASSIRLNTEAFFGQGTRLTVV.

This chain links TRBV25-1 with TRBJ2-1; 9 nucleotides align to TRBD2. CDR3 size: 14 residues. Per germline, CDR1 MGHDK and CDR2 SYGVNS. V was clipped by 8 bases and J by 3 bases; unmatched bases: 5. The CDR3 loop is CASGSGSYYNEQFF. The CDR3 DNA reads TGTGCCAGCGGTAGCGGGAGTTACTACAATGAGCAGTTCTTC.

This chain uses TRBV28 with TRBJ1-4, with 7 positions matching TRBD1. Germline V gene data show CDR1 as MDHEN and CDR2 as SYDVKM. The CDR3 sequence is 13 residues long. J gave up 6 bases and V 2 bases, and 0 bases lay outside the gene matches. The DNA for the CDR3 is TGTGCCAGCAGTTTAACAGGGGATGAAAAACTGTTTTTT. Protein sequence: CASSLTGDEKLFF. Based on the CDR3 plus reference TRBV28 and TRBJ1-4, the full variable domain is DVKVTQSSRYLVKRTGEKVFLECVQDMDHENMFWYRQDPGLGLRLIYFSYDVKMKEKGDIPEGYSVSREKKERFSLILESASTNQTSMYLCASSLTGDEKLFFGSGTQLSVL.

This clone was picked up a small number of times. This chain links TRBV7-2 with TRBJ2-1; no clear D. The CDR3 runs to 15 residues. CDR1 SGHTA and CDR2 FQGNSA come from the germline V gene. Trimming shortened V by 2 bases and J by 9 bases, and 17 bases separated the two germline ends. CDR3: CASSLMVVARGEQFF. The CDR3 DNA is TGTGCCAGCAGCTTAATGGTGGTAGCCCGAGGTGAGCAGTTCTTC.

The CDR3 region has the DNA TGTGCCAGCAAATTAGCGGGAGACTACGAGCAGTACTTC. Residues: CASKLAGDYEQYF. V is TRBV2 and J is TRBJ2-7; the match to TRBD2 covers 9 bases. J was trimmed by 3 bases and V by 7 bases; bases with no gene match: 4. The germline V gene encodes CDR1 SNHLY and CDR2 FYNNEI. The CDR3 is 13 amino acids.

The chain combines TRBV2 with TRBJ2-7; TRBD2 matches at 7 bases. The CDR3 covers 15 residues. In germline, CDR1 is SNHLY, CDR2 FYNNEI. The V and J ends lost 6 bases and 8 bases, in that order; junction bases with no gene match: 16. The CDR3 DNA reads as TGTGCCAGCAGGGGGTTTTTGGGAGGGCCGATAAAGCAGTACTTC. It yields the protein CASRGFLGGPIKQYF.

V and J are TRBV28 and TRBJ2-7; 8 bases map to TRBD1. CDR1 and CDR2 from the germline V gene are MDHEN and SYDVKM. The CDR3 is 12 amino acids. Trimming cost V 6 bases and J 4 bases; bases outside gene matches: 2. CDR3 nucleotide sequence: TGTGCCAGCAGGACAGGGGTTTACGAGCAGTACTTC. It is translated as CASRTGVYEQYF.

This clone has a handful of counts. The chain combines TRBV5-1 with TRBJ2-7; 12 bases map to TRBD2. Germline V gives CDR1 SGHRS, CDR2 YFSETQ. The CDR3 totals 15 residues. V dropped 4 bases and J dropped 2; count of bases not matched to a gene: 4. CDR3 nucleotides: TGCGCCAGCAGCAAGGGACTAGCGGGCCCCTACGAGCAGTACTTC. This translates into CASSKGLAGPYEQYF.

The rearrangement joins TRBV6-4 to TRBJ1-1, with no clear D. The CDR3 length is 13 residues. Germline values: CDR1 MRHNA, CDR2 SNTAGT. Trimming shortened V by 8 bases and J by 0 bases, and 10 bases separated the two germline ends. In nucleotides, the CDR3 is TGTGCCAGCCGGTTCTTCGTGAACACTGAAGCTTTCTTT. Translation: CASRFFVNTEAFF.

This chain uses TRBV29-1 with TRBJ2-5; D remains unclear. This CDR3 is 14 amino acids long. V was pared by 3 bases and J by 5 bases, with 16 bases between. Germline V CDR1 and CDR2: SQVTM, ANQGSEA. For the CDR3, the DNA is TGCAGCGTTGATAGACGGGCCGATGGGGAGACCCAGTACTTC. Protein product: CSVDRRADGETQYF.

The chain couples TRBV4-1 to TRBJ1-2; D remains unclear. Germline loops: CDR1 MGHRA, CDR2 YSYEKL. CDR3 length: 14 residues. V lost 2 bases, J lost 1 base, and 8 bases lay in between. CDR3 loop: CASSQFGRNYGYTF. CDR3 nucleotides: TGCGCCAGCAGCCAATTTGGCCGTAACTATGGCTACACCTTC.

With respect to this clone: Just one base apart from a much larger clone, this may be a read error. Other DNA sequences in this sample translate to the same CDR3. The chain is built from TRBV18 and TRBJ2-5; D is uncertain. Per the germline V gene, CDR1 is KGHSH and CDR2 is LQKENI. V dropped 4 bases and J dropped 1 base, with 4 bases sitting between them. This CDR3 is built from 12 residues. The CDR3 nucleotides read TGTGCCAGCTCACGCGCCCAAGAGACCCAGTACTTC. This gives the protein CASSRAQETQYF.